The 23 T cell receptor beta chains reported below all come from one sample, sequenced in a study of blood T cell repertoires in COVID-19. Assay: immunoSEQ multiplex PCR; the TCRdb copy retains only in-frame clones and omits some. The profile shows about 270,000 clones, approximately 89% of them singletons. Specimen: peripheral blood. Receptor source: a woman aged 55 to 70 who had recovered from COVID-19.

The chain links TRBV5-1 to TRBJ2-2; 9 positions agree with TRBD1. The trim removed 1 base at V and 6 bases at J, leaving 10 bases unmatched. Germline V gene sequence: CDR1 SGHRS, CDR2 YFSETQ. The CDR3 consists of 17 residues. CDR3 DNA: TGCGCCAGCAGCTTGCCCGTTACAGGGGGCTTGGCCGGGGAGCTGTTTTTT. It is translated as CASSLPVTGGLAGELFF.

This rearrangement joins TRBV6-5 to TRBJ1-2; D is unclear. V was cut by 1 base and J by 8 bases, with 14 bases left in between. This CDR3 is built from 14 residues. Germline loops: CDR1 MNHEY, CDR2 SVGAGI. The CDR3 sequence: CASSYFLGLTGYTF. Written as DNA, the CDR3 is TGTGCCAGCAGTTACTTTCTGGGCCTCACGGGCTACACCTTC.

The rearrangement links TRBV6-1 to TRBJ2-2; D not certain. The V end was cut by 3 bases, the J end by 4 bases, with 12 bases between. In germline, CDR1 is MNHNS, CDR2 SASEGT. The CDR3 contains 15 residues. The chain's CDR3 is CASSDGRLFTGELFF. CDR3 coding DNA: TGTGCCAGCAGTGACGGCAGGTTATTCACCGGGGAGCTGTTTTTT.

CDR3 loop: CASSQDLDRTSYGYTF. The CDR3 DNA reads as TGCGCCAGCAGCCAAGATCTAGACAGAACTTCCTATGGCTACACCTTC. The rearrangement links TRBV4-3 to TRBJ1-2; D is perhaps TRBD1 (5 bases). The V and J ends lost 0 bases and 4 bases respectively, with 15 bases between them. The CDR3 runs to 16 residues. CDR1 and CDR2 (germline): LGHNA, YSLEER.

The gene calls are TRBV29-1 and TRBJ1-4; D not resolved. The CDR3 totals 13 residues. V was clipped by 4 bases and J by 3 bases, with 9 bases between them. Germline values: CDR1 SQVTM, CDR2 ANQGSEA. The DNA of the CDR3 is TGCAGCGTTGGTATTCAGGCTAATGAAAAACTGTTTTTT. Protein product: CSVGIQANEKLFF. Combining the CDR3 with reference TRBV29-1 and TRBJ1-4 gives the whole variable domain SAVISQKPSRDICQRGTSLTIQCQVDSQVTMMFWYRQQPGQSLTLIATANQGSEATYESGFVIDKFPISRPNLTFSTLTVSNMSPEDSSIYLCSVGIQANEKLFFGSGTQLSVL.

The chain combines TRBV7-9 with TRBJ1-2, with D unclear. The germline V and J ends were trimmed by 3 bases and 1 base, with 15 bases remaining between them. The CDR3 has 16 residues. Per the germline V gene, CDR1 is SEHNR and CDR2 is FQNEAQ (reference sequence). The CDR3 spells CASSFPVADVNYGYTF. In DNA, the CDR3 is TGTGCCAGCAGCTTCCCCGTGGCCGATGTTAACTATGGCTACACCTTC.

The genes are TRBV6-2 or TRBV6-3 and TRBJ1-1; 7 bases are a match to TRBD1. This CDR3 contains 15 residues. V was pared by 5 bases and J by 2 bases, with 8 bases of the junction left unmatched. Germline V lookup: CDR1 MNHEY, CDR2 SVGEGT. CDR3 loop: CASSAFGTANTEAFF. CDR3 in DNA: TGTGCCAGCAGTGCCTTTGGGACAGCTAACACTGAAGCTTTCTTT.

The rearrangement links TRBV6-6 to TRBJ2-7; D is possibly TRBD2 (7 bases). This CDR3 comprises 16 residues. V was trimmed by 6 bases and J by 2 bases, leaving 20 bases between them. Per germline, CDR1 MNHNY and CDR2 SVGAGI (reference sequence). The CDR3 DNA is TGTGCCAGCAGGAGTGGAGGGGGGGGCGCGCCCTACGAGCAGTACTTC. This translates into CASRSGGGGAPYEQYF.

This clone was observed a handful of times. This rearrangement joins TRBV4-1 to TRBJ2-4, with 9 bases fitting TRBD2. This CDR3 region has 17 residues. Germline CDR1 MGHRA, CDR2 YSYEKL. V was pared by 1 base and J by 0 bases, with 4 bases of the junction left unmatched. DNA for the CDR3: TGCGCCAGCAGCCAAGCCCTAGCGGGGTTAGCCAAAAACATTCAGTACTTC. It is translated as CASSQALAGLAKNIQYF.

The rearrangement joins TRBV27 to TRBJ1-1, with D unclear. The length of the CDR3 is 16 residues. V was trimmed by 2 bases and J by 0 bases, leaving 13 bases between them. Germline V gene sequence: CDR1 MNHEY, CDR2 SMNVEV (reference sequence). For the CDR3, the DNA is TGTGCCAGCAGTTTAAGAGGGCGGGGAGTGAACACTGAAGCTTTCTTT. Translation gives CASSLRGRGVNTEAFF.

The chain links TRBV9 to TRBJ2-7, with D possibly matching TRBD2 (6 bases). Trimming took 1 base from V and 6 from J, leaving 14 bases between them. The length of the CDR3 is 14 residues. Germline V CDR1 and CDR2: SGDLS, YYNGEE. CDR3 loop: CASSVLEGIGEQYF. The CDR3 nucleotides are TGTGCCAGCAGCGTACTGGAGGGGATAGGCGAGCAGTACTTC. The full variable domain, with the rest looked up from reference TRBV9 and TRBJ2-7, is DSGVTQTPKHLITATGQRVTLRCSPRSGDLSVYWYQQSLDQGLQFLIQYYNGEERAKGNILERFSAQQFPDLHSELNLSSLELGDSALYFCASSVLEGIGEQYFGPGTRLTVT.

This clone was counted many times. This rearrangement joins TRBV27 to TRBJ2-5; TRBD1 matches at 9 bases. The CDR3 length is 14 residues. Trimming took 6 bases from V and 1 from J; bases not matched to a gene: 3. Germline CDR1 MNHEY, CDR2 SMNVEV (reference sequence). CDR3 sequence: CASSHRGPQETQYF. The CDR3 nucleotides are TGTGCCAGCAGCCACAGGGGGCCCCAAGAGACCCAGTACTTC.

CDR3 amino acids: CASSSRQGAPLGDTQYF. CDR3 coding DNA: TGCGCCAGCAGCTCCCGACAGGGGGCCCCTCTTGGGGATACGCAGTATTTT. J is TRBJ2-3 and V is TRBV5-1; 10 bases align to TRBD1. The CDR3 runs 17 residues. V gave up 3 bases and J gave up 6 bases; unmatched junction bases: 13. Germline V CDR1 and CDR2: SGHRS, YFSETQ.

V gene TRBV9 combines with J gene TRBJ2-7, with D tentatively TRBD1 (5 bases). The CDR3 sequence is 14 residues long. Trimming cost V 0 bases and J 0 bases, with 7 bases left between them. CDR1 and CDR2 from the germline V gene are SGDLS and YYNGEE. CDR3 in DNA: TGTGCCAGCAGCGTAGCAGGGCCCTCCTACGAGCAGTACTTC. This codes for CASSVAGPSYEQYF.

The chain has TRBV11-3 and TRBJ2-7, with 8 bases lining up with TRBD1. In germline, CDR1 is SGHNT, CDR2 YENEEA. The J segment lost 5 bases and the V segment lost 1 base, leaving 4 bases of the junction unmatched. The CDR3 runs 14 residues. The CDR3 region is CASSLGTGYDEQYF. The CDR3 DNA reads TGTGCCAGCAGCTTAGGGACAGGGTACGACGAGCAGTACTTC.

CDR3 coding DNA: TGTGCCAGCTCACCTGCCACTTCGTCCTGGACACACCTCAGGGATGGCTACACCTTC. It translates to CASSPATSSWTHLRDGYTF. This sequence joins TRBV18 and TRBJ1-2; tentative D call: TRBD1 (5 bases). CDR3 length equals 19 residues. From germline, CDR1 is KGHSH and CDR2 LQKENI. Between the trimmed V and J ends, which lost 3 bases and 6 bases, there was a span of 29 bases.

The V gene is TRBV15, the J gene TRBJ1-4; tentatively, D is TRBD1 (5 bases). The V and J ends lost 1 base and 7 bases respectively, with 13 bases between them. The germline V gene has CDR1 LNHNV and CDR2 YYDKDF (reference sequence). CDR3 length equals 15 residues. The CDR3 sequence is CATSRGTGGVEKLFF. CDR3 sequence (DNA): TGTGCCACCAGCAGAGGTACGGGGGGAGTTGAAAAACTGTTTTTT. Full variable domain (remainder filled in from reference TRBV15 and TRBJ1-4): DAMVIQNPRYQVTQFGKPVTLSCSQTLNHNVMYWYQQKSSQAPKLLFHYYDKDFNNEADTPDNFQSRRPNTSFCFLDIRSPGLGDTAMYLCATSRGTGGVEKLFFGSGTQLSVL.

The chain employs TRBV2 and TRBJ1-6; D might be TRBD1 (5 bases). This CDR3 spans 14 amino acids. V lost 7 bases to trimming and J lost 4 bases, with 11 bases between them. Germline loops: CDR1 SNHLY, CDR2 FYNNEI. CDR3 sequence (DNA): TGTGCCAGCATGGGGCCGGCATATAATTCACCCCTCCACTTT. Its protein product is CASMGPAYNSPLHF.

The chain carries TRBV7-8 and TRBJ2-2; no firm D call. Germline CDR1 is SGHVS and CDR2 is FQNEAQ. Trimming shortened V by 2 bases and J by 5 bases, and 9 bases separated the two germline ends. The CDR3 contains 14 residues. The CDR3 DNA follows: TGTGCCAGCAGCTTACGGTCCTTAACCGGGGAGCTGTTTTTT. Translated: CASSLRSLTGELFF. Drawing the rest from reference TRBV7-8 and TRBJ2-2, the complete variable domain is GAGVSQSPRYKVAKRGQDVALRCDPISGHVSLFWYQQALGQGPEFLTYFQNEAQLDKSGLPSDRFFAERPEGSVSTLKIQRTQQEDSAVYLCASSLRSLTGELFFGEGSRLTVL.

The CDR3: CASSTGAPGGEQYF. The CDR3 DNA sequence: TGTGCCAGCAGCACAGGGGCGCCTGGGGGAGAGCAGTACTTC. V and J are TRBV7-2 and TRBJ2-7; 7 bases align to TRBD1. The CDR3 sequence is 14 residues long. CDR1 is SGHTA and CDR2 is FQGNSA in the germline V gene. The V segment lost 5 bases and the J segment 7 bases; nucleotides outside the gene matches: 11.

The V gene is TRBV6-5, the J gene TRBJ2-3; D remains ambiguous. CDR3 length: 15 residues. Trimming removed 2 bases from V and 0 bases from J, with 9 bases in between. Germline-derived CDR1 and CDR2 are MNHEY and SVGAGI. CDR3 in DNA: TGTGCCAGCAGTTACGATTCAGTAAGCACAGATACGCAGTATTTT. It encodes CASSYDSVSTDTQYF.

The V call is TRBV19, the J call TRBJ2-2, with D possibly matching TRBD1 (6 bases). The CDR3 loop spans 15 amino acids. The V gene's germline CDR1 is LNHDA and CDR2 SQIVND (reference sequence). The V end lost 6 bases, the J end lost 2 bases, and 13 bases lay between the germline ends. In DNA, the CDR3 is TGTGCCAGTAGCCTACACAGGGTTAACACCGGGGAGCTGTTTTTT. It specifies CASSLHRVNTGELFF.

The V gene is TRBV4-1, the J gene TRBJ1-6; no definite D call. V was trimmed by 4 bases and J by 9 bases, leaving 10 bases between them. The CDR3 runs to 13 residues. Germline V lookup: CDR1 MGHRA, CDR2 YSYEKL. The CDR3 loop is CASSPGYSSPLHF. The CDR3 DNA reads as TGCGCCAGCAGCCCGGGGTACAGTTCACCCCTCCACTTT.